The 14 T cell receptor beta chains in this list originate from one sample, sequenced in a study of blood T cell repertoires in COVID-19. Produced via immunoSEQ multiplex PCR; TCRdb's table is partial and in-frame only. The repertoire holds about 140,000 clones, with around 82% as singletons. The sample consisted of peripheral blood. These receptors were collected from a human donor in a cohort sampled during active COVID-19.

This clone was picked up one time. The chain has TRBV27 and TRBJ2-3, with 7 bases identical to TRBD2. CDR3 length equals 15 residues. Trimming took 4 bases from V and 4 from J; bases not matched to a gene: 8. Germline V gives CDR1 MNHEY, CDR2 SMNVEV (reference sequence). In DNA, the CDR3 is TGTGCCAGCAGTTGGTCGGGGGAGGGCGCAGATACGCAGTATTTT. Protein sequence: CASSWSGEGADTQYF.

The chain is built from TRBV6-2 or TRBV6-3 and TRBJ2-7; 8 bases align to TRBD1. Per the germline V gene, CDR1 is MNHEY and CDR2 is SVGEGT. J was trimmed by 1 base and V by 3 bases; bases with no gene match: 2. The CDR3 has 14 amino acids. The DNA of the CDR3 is TGTGCCAGCAGTTATGGACAGGGTTCCTACGAGCAGTACTTC. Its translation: CASSYGQGSYEQYF.

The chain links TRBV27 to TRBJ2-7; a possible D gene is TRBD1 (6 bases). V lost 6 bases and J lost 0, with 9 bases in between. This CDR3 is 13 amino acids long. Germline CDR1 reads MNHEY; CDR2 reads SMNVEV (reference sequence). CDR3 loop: CASRVQGSYEQYF. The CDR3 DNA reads TGTGCCAGCAGAGTACAGGGCTCCTACGAGCAGTACTTC.

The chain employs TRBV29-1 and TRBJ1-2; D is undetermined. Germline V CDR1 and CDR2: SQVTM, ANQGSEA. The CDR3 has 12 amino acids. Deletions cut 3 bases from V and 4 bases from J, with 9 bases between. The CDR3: CSVDVGSYGYTF. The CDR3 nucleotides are TGCAGCGTTGATGTAGGGAGCTATGGCTACACCTTC.

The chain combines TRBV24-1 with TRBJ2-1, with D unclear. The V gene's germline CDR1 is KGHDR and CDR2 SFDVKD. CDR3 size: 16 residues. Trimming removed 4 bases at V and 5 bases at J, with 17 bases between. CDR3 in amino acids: CATSDPTGPLNNEQFF. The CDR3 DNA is TGTGCCACCAGTGACCCCACTGGGCCCCTCAACAATGAGCAGTTCTTC.

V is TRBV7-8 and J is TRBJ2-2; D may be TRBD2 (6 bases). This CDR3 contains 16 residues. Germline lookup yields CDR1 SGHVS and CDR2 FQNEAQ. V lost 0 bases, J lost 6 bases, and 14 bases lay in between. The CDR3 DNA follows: TGTGCCAGCAGCTTAGCGCTGGGGGGTTTATCCGGGGAGCTGTTTTTT. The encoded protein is CASSLALGGLSGELFF.

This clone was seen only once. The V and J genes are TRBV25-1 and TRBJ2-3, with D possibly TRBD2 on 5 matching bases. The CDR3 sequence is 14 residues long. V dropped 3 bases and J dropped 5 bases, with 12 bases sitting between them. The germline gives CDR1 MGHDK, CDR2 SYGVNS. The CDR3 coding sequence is TGTGCCAGCAGTGATCCGGGGTCGCGAGATACGCAGTATTTT. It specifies CASSDPGSRDTQYF.

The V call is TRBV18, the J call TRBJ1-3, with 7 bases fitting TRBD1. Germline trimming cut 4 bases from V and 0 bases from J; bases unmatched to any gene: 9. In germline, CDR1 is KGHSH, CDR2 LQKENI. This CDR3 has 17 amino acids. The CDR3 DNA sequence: TGTGCCAGCTCACTCCCGACAGGGCCCCTCTCTGGAAACACCATATATTTT. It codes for CASSLPTGPLSGNTIYF.

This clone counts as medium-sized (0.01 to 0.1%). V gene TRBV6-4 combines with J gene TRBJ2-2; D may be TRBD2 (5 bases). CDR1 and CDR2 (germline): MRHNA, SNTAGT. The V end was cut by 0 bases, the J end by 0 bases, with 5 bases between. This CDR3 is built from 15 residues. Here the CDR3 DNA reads TGTGCCAGCAGTGACTCGGGAGCGAACACCGGGGAGCTGTTTTTT. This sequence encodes CASSDSGANTGELFF.

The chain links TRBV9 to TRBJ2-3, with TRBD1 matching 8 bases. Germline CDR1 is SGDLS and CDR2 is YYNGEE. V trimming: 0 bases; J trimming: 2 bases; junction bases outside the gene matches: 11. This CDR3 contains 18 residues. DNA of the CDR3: TGTGCCAGCAGCGTAGCTACAGGGGGTAGGGTTTTCACAGATACGCAGTATTTT. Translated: CASSVATGGRVFTDTQYF. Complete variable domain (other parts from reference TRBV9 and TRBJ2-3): DSGVTQTPKHLITATGQRVTLRCSPRSGDLSVYWYQQSLDQGLQFLIQYYNGEERAKGNILERFSAQQFPDLHSELNLSSLELGDSALYFCASSVATGGRVFTDTQYFGPGTRLTVL.

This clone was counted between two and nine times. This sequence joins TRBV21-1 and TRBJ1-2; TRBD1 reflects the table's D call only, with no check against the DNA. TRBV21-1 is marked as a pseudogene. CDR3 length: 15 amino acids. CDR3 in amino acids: CASSKVYRSNYGYTF. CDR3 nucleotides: TGTGCCAGCAGCAAAGTCTACAGATCTAACTATGGCTACACCTTC.

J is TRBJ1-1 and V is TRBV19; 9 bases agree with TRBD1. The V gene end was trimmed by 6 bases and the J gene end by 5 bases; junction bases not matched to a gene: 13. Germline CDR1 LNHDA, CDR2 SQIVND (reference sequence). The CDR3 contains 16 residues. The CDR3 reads CASRNAMTGGGTEAFF. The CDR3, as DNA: TGTGCCAGTAGAAACGCCATGACAGGGGGGGGAACTGAAGCTTTCTTT.

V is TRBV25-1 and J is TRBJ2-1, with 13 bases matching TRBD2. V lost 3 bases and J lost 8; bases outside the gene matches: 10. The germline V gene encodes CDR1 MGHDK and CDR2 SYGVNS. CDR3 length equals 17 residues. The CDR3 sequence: CASSDSLGLAGAHEQFF. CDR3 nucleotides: TGTGCCAGCAGTGACAGCCTTGGACTAGCGGGGGCGCATGAGCAGTTCTTC. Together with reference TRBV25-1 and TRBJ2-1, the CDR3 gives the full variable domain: EADIYQTPRYLVIGTGKKITLECSQTMGHDKMYWYQQDPGMELHLIHYSYGVNSTEKGDLSSESTVSRIRTEHFPLTLESARPSHTSQYLCASSDSLGLAGAHEQFFGPGTRLTVL.

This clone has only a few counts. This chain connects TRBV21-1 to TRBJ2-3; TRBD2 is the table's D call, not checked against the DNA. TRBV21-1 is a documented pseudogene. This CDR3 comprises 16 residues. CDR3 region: CASSKSPGTSTDTQYF. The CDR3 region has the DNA TGTGCCAGCAGCAAATCTCCCGGGACTAGCACAGATACGCAGTATTTT.